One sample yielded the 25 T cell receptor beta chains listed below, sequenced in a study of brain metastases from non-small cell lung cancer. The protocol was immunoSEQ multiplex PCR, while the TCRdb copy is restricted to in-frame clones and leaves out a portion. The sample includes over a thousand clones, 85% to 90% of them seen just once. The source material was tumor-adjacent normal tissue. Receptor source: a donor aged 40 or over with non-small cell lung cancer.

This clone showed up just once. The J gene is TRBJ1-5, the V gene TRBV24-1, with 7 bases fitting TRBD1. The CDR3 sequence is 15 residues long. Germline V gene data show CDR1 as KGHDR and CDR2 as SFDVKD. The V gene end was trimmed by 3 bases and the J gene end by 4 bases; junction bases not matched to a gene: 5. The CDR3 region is CATSDRGTANQPQHF. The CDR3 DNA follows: TGTGCCACCAGTGATCGAGGGACAGCGAATCAGCCCCAGCATTTT.

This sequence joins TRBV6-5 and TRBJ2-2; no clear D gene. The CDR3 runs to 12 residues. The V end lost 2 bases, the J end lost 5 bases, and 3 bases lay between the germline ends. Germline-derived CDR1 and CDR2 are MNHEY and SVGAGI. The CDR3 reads CASSYATGELFF. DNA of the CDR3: TGTGCCAGCAGTTACGCGACCGGGGAGCTGTTTTTT.

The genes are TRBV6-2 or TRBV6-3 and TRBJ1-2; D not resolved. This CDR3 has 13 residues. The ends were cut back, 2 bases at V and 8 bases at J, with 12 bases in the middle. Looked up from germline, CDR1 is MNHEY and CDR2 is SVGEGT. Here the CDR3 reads CASSYIWSGGYTF. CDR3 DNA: TGTGCCAGCAGTTACATATGGTCTGGGGGCTACACCTTC.

CDR3 sequence reads: CASSLSGVTDTQYF. CDR3 nucleotide sequence: TGTGCCAGCAGCCTTAGCGGTGTCACAGATACGCAGTATTTT. J is TRBJ2-3 and V is TRBV11-3, with D possibly TRBD2 on 6 matching bases. V was pared by 5 bases and J by 2 bases, with 11 bases between. The CDR3 is made up of 14 amino acids. Germline assignment: CDR1 SGHNT and CDR2 YENEEA.

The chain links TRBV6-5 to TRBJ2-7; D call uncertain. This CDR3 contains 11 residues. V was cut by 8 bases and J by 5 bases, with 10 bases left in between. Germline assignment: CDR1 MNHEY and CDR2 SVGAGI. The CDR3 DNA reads TGTGCCAGCGACTGGATGGACGAGCAGTACGTC. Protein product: CASDWMDEQYV.

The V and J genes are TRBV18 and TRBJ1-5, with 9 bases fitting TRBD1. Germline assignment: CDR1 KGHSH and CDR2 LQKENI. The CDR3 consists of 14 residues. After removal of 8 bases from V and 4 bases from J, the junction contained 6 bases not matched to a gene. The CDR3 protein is CASRGGQGNQPQHF. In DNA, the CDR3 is TGTGCCAGCAGGGGCGGACAGGGGAATCAGCCCCAGCATTTT.

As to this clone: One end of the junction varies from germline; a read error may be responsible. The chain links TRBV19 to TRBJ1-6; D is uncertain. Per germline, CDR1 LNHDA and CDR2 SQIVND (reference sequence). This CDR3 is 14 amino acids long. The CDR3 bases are TGTGCCAGTAGTTTGGCTGGCTATAATTCACCTCTCCACTTT. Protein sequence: CASSLAGYNSPLHF.

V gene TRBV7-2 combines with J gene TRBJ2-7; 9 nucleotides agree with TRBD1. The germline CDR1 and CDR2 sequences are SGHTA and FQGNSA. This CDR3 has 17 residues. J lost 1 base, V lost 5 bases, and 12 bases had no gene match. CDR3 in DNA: TGTGCCAGCAGCCTGCACTCCGGGACAGGGAGATCCTACGAGCAGTACTTC. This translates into CASSLHSGTGRSYEQYF.

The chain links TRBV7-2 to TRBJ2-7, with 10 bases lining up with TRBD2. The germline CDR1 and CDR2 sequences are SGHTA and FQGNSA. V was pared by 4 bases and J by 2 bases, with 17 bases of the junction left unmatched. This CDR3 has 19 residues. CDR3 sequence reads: CASSSQGGRIAGGPYEQYF. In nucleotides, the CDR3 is TGTGCCAGCAGCTCCCAGGGGGGGCGAATAGCGGGGGGCCCCTACGAGCAGTACTTC.

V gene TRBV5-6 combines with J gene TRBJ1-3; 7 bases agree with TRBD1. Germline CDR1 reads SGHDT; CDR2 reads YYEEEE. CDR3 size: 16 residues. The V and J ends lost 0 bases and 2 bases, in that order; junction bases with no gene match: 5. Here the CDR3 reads CASSLGADRAGNTIYF. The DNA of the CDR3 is TGTGCCAGCAGCTTGGGGGCCGACAGGGCTGGAAACACCATATATTTT.

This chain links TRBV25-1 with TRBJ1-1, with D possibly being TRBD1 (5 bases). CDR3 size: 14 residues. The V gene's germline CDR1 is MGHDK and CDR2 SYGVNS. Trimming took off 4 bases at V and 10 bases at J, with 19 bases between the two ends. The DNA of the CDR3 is TGTGCCAGCAGTGCGCCGGGGCCCCTCTTTGGAGCTTTCTTT. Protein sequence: CASSAPGPLFGAFF.

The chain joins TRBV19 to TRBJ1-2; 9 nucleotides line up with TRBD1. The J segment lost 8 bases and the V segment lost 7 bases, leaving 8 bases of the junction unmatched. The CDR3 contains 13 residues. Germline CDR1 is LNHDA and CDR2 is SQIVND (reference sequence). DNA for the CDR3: TGTGCCAGTACCCCGACAGGGACAGGGGGCTACACCTTC. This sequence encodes CASTPTGTGGYTF.

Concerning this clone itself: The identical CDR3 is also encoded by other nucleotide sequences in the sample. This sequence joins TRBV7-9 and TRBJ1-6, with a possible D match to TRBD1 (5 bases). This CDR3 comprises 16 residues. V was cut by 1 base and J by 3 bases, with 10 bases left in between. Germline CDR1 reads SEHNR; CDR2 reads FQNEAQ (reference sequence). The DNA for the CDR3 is TGTGCCAGCAGCTTAGGGCAGGGTTTCTATAATTCACCCCTCCACTTT. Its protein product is CASSLGQGFYNSPLHF.

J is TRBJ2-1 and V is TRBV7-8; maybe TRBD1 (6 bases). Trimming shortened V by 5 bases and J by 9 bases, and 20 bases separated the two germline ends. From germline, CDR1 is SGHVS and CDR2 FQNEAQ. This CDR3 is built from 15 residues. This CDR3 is CASSPLARGSPEQFF. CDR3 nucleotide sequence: TGTGCCAGCAGCCCTCTAGCCAGGGGCTCCCCTGAGCAGTTCTTC.

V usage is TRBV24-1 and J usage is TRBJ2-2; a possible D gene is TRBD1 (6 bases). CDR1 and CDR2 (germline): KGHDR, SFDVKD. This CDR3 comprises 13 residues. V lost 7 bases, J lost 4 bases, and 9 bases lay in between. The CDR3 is CATSLRGTGELFF. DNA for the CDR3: TGTGCCACCAGCCTCAGGGGCACCGGGGAGCTGTTTTTT.

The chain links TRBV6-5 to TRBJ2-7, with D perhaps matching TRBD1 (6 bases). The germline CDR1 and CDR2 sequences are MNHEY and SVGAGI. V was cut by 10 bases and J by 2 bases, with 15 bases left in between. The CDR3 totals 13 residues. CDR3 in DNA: TGTGCCACCTGCCTCAGGGGCCCCTACGAGCAGTACGTC. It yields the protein CATCLRGPYEQYV.

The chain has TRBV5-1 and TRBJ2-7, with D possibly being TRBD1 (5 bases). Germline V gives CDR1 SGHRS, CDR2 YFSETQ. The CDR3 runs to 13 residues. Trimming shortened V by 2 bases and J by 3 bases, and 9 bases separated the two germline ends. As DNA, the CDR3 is TGCGCCAGCAGCTTCACAGGAAACTACGAGCAGTACTTC. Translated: CASSFTGNYEQYF.

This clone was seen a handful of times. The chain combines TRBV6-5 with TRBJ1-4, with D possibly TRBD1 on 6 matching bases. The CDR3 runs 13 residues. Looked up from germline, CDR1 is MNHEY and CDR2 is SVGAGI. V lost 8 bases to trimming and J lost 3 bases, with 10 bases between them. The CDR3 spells CASADSPNEKLFF. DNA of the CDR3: TGTGCCAGCGCGGACAGTCCTAATGAAAAACTGTTTTTT.

The CDR3 bases are TGTGCCTGGAGTGTCAAGGGGGCACAGACCCAGTACTTC. This translates into CAWSVKGAQTQYF. The chain links TRBV30 to TRBJ2-5; TRBD1 agrees at 7 bases. CDR3 size: 13 residues. The J segment lost 6 bases and the V segment lost 0 bases, leaving 4 bases of the junction unmatched. The germline V gene encodes CDR1 GTSNPN and CDR2 SVGIG (reference sequence).

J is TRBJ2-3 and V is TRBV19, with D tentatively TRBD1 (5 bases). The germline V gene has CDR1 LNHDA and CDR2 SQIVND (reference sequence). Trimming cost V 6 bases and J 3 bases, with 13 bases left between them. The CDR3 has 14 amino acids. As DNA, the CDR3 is TGTGCCAGTAGCCACCCAGGGAAAACAGATACGCAGTATTTT. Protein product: CASSHPGKTDTQYF.

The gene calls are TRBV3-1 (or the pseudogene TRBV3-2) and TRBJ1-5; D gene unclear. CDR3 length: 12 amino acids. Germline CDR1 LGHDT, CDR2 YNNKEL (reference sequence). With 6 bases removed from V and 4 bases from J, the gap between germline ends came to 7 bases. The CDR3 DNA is TGTGCCAGCAGTCATTTAAATCAGCCCCAGCATTTT. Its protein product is CASSHLNQPQHF.

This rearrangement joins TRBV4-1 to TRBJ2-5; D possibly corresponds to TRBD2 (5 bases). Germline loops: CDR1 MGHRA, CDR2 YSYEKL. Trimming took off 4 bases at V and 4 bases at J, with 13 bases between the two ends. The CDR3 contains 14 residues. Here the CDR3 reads CASSLTQRAETQYF. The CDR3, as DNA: TGCGCCAGCAGCCTCACACAGAGGGCAGAGACCCAGTACTTC.

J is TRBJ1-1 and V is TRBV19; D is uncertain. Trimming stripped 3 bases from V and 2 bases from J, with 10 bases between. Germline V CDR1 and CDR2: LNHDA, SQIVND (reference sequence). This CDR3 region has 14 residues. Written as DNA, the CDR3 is TGTGCCAGTAGTATTATGAAGCCCAACACTGAAGCTTTCTTT. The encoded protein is CASSIMKPNTEAFF. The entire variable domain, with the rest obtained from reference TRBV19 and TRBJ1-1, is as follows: DGGITQSPKYLFRKEGQNVTLSCEQNLNHDAMYWYRQDPGQGLRLIYYSQIVNDFQKGDIAEGYSVSREKKESFPLTVTSAQKNPTAFYLCASSIMKPNTEAFFGQGTRLTVV.

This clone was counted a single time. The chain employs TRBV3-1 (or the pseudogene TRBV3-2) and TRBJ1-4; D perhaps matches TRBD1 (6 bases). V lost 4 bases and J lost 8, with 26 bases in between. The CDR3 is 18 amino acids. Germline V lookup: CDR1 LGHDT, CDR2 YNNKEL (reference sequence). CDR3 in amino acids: CASSPSRGSGHLGEKLFF. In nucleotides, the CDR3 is TGTGCCAGCAGCCCGAGCAGGGGAAGCGGCCACCTCGGGGAAAAACTGTTTTTT.

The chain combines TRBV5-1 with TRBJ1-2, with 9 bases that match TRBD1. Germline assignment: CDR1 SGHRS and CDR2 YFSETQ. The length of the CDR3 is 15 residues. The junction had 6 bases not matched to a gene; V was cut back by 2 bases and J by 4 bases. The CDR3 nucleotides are TGCGCCAGCAGCTTAGGACAGGGGTATGGCTATGGCTACACCTTC. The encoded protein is CASSLGQGYGYGYTF.